Listed below are T cell receptor beta chains from one sample, sequenced in a study of shared clonotypes between healthy human individuals. TCRdb keeps only in-frame clones here, not all; method: immunoSEQ multiplex PCR. The repertoire consists of approximately 2.5 million clones, with around nine tenths occurring once and the leading ten covering more than 0.12%. Sequenced: naive CD4+ T cells sorted from blood. These receptors originate from a man aged 18-30 years in good health. Both conserved end residues are trimmed from each CDR3. Expanded clones are given a class, and other clones once, few, many or no size at all.

J: TRBJ2-3; size: .; V: TRBV19; length: 13; CDR3: ASSVAGGQADTQY
J: TRBJ2-1; size: .; V: TRBV5-1; length: 13; CDR3: ASSLDGVSYNEQF
J: TRBJ2-1; size: .; V: TRBV2; length: 14; CDR3: ASRPWGTRGYNEQF
J: TRBJ1-3; size: .; V: TRBV2; length: 14; CDR3: ASSPQGPVSGNTIY
J: TRBJ1-6; size: .; V: TRBV7-2; length: 13; CDR3: ASSAQGALNSPLH
J: TRBJ2-7; size: .; V: TRBV6-5; length: 11; CDR3: ASNRGAGYEQY
J: TRBJ2-1; size: .; V: TRBV10-3; length: 13; CDR3: AISDRTSGGDEQF
J: TRBJ2-7; size: .; V: TRBV12-5; length: 15; CDR3: ASGFPVPGQGSHEQY
J: TRBJ1-1; size: .; V: TRBV14; length: 17; CDR3: ASSQELTSVGQLNTEAF
J: TRBJ2-3; size: .; V: TRBV7-8; length: 16; CDR3: ASSLGVAGALDTDTQY
J: TRBJ2-7; size: .; V: TRBV18; length: 13; CDR3: ASSPASGREYEQY
J: TRBJ2-7; size: .; V: TRBV6-1; length: 9; CDR3: ASHVGYEQY
J: TRBJ1-3; size: .; V: TRBV9; length: 13; CDR3: ASSVGGTPGNTIY
J: TRBJ1-2; size: .; V: TRBV9; length: 13; CDR3: ASSDRDRGNYGYT
J: TRBJ1-2; size: once; V: TRBV5-1; length: 14; CDR3: ASSAGTGDILDGYT
J: TRBJ2-7; size: .; V: TRBV6-5; length: 10; CDR3: ASSPTTGEQY
J: TRBJ2-2; size: .; V: TRBV9; length: 11; CDR3: ASSVGTLGELF
J: TRBJ2-1; size: .; V: TRBV6-1; length: 12; CDR3: ACCRASGYNEQF
J: TRBJ2-5; size: .; V: TRBV5-4; length: 12; CDR3: ASSTSGYQETQY
J: .; size: .; V: TRBV28; length: 13; CDR3: ASTLGLAGSYEQY
J: TRBJ2-7; size: .; V: TRBV30; length: 10; CDR3: AWGTGSYEQY
J: TRBJ2-7; size: .; V: TRBV15; length: 14; CDR3: ATSRAKDRGPYEQY
J: TRBJ1-2; size: .; V: TRBV5-1; length: 14; CDR3: ASSLGLFTRTDGYT
J: TRBJ1-1; size: .; V: TRBV2; length: 12; CDR3: ASTRTGGDTEAF
J: TRBJ2-7; size: .; V: TRBV29-1; length: 10; CDR3: SVGRQGMEQY
J: TRBJ2-7; size: .; V: TRBV5-1; length: 12; CDR3: ASSVTGGSYEQY
J: TRBJ1-2; size: .; V: TRBV6-1; length: 11; CDR3: ASNGLLFVGYT
J: TRBJ1-2; size: .; V: TRBV30; length: 11; CDR3: AWGQGVGYGYT
J: TRBJ1-5; size: .; V: TRBV6-1; length: 12; CDR3: ASSAAGVHQPQH
J: TRBJ2-3; size: .; V: TRBV5-4; length: 13; CDR3: ASSLGGLNTDTQY
J: TRBJ2-7; size: .; V: TRBV5-5; length: 13; CDR3: ASSSRVAGAYEQY
J: TRBJ2-7; size: .; V: TRBV6-5; length: 11; CDR3: ASSYSVAYEQY
J: TRBJ2-5; size: .; V: TRBV30; length: 9; CDR3: AWSLGETQY
J: TRBJ2-7; size: .; V: TRBV6-6; length: 13; CDR3: ASTHSGGPMGEQY
J: TRBJ2-6; size: .; V: TRBV18; length: 13; CDR3: ASSPPIAGANVLT
J: TRBJ2-1; size: once; V: TRBV28; length: 14; CDR3: ASSPQRRGSYNEQF
J: TRBJ1-1; size: .; V: TRBV19; length: 13; CDR3: ASSIVGVMNTEAF
J: TRBJ2-3; size: .; V: TRBV14; length: 14; CDR3: ASSQARQRSTDTQY
J: TRBJ2-3; size: .; V: TRBV9; length: 13; CDR3: ASSVGRGAGDTQY
J: TRBJ1-4; size: .; V: TRBV5-4; length: 14; CDR3: ASSLAAGRGDEKLF
J: TRBJ2-2; size: .; V: TRBV6-1; length: 13; CDR3: ASSFQPWGDGELF
J: TRBJ2-7; size: .; V: TRBV5-5; length: 13; CDR3: ASSLRAESSYEQY
J: .; size: .; V: TRBV9; length: 10; CDR3: ASSPGTPELF
J: TRBJ2-3; size: .; V: TRBV29-1; length: 13; CDR3: SVVLAGGPTDTQY
J: TRBJ1-2; size: .; V: TRBV19; length: 14; CDR3: ASTPTSGTAGGGYT
J: TRBJ2-7; size: .; V: TRBV6-5; length: 13; CDR3: ASSRGTALTHEQY
J: TRBJ2-3; size: .; V: TRBV5-1; length: 14; CDR3: ASSVVAGGRTDTQY
J: TRBJ2-6; size: .; V: TRBV30; length: 16; CDR3: AWSGQRISVSGANVLT
J: TRBJ1-5; size: .; V: TRBV5-6; length: 12; CDR3: ASSNRQGIQPQH
J: TRBJ1-4; size: .; V: TRBV6-5; length: 14; CDR3: ASSYRGQGANEKLF
J: TRBJ2-5; size: .; V: TRBV18; length: 13; CDR3: ASSPPTGGRQTQY
J: TRBJ1-3; size: .; V: TRBV30; length: 11; CDR3: AWSRGAGNTIY
J: TRBJ2-7; size: .; V: TRBV7-9; length: 13; CDR3: ASSSGLAGTYEQY
J: TRBJ1-3; size: .; V: TRBV6-5; length: 11; CDR3: ASSRTVRTAIY
J: TRBJ2-6; size: .; V: TRBV2; length: 10; CDR3: ASSESSNVLT